This is a list of T cell receptor beta chains from one sample in a study of blood T cell repertoires in COVID-19. The table came from immunoSEQ multiplex PCR; TCRdb's copy has only in-frame clones and leaves some out. The sample holds fewer than 350,000 clones, approximately 80% seen once. The material sequenced was peripheral blood. These receptors were obtained from a woman aged 55-70 years with active or convalescent COVID-19. CDR3s include the opening cysteine and the closing phenylalanine or tryptophan. D genes are given only for firm matches. Size is omitted from some rows. Given values are once, few, many or a class for expanded clones.

V	D	size	J	DNA	CDR3
TRBV7-9	TRBD1	NA	TRBJ2-1	TGTGCCAGCAGCCGCCGGGACAGGGTTGGACATGAGCAGTTCTTC	CASSRRDRVGHEQFF
TRBV11-3	NA	few	TRBJ1-1	TGTGCCAGCAGCCCAGGCAGGGGTACTGAAGCTTTCTTT	CASSPGRGTEAFF
TRBV30	NA	NA	TRBJ1-5	TGTGCCTGGTCTCTAAATAGCAATCAGCCCCAGCATTTT	CAWSLNSNQPQHF
TRBV5-1	TRBD1	NA	TRBJ2-7	TGCGCCAGCAGCCGTGGACAGGGATCCTACGAGCAGTACTTC	CASSRGQGSYEQYF
TRBV6-5	TRBD1	NA	TRBJ2-7	TGTGCCAGCAATACTGGACAGGCCTACGAGCAGTACTTC	CASNTGQAYEQYF
TRBV5-1	TRBD2	NA	TRBJ2-7	TGCGCCAGCAGCTTGAGGCCGCGGACTAGCGGGGGGGCCAGATTCTACGAGCAGTACTTC	CASSLRPRTSGGARFYEQYF
TRBV11-2	NA	once	TRBJ1-1	TGTGCCAGCAGCTTGGGACGGACGGGGGAGGGAGCTTTCTTT	CASSLGRTGEGAFF
TRBV21-1	NA	NA	TRBJ2-3	TGTGCCAGCAGCAAAGAGGGACTTCGAGTAACAGATACGCAGTATTTT	CASSKEGLRVTDTQYF
TRBV7-2	NA	NA	TRBJ1-6	TGTGCCAGCAGCTCAGTCCGTTCACCCCTCCACTTT	CASSSVRSPLHF
TRBV10-3	NA	NA	TRBJ1-3	TGTGCCATCAGTGAGCGAGAATCTGGAAACACCATATATTTT	CAISERESGNTIYF
TRBV15	NA	NA	TRBJ2-5	TGTGCCACCAGCAGAGATCCCCAGGGCCAAGAGACCCAGTACTTC	CATSRDPQGQETQYF
TRBV19	TRBD2	NA	TRBJ2-3	TGTGCCAGTAGTGTCGTTAGCGGGGGGAGTGCAGATACGCAGTATTTT	CASSVVSGGSADTQYF
TRBV2	TRBD1	NA	TRBJ1-4	TGTGCCAGCAGTATCCCCGGGACAGGGTATGAAAAACTGTTTTTT	CASSIPGTGYEKLFF
TRBV30	NA	once	TRBJ1-1	TGTGCCTGGAACATAGGACAGCTGAACACTGAAGCTTTCTTT	CAWNIGQLNTEAFF
TRBV6-5	NA	NA	TRBJ1-4	TGTGCCAGCAGTTACTCGAGTAGGGGAGGGGGTGAAAAACTGTTTTTT	CASSYSSRGGGEKLFF
TRBV12-3/TRBV12-4	TRBD1	NA	TRBJ1-1	TGTGCCAGCGGCAACCGGGGACAGGGTGAAGCTTTCTTT	CASGNRGQGEAFF
TRBV10-3	NA	few	TRBJ1-1	TGTGCCATCAGCTCGACTTGGACAGAGCCTGAAGCTTTCTTT	CAISSTWTEPEAFF
TRBV2	NA	NA	TRBJ1-5	TGTGCCAGCGTGCCGGACAGACGCGATCAGCCCCAGCATTTT	CASVPDRRDQPQHF
TRBV19	NA	NA	TRBJ2-3	TGTGCCAGTAGTATATCCCGGGCAGGGCTTACCCGCACAGATACGCAGTATTTT	CASSISRAGLTRTDTQYF
TRBV5-6	TRBD1	NA	TRBJ1-4	TGTGCCAGCAGCTTGGTAGGGACAGGGGTAGAAAAACTGTTTTTT	CASSLVGTGVEKLFF
TRBV6-5	NA	NA	TRBJ2-3	TGTGCCAGCAGTTACGGAGTGTGGGGCACAGATACGCAGTATTTT	CASSYGVWGTDTQYF
TRBV5-1	TRBD1	NA	TRBJ1-1	TGCGCCAGCAGCGTGGGACAGGGGAACACTGAAGCTTTCTTT	CASSVGQGNTEAFF
TRBV19	TRBD1	NA	TRBJ1-5	TGTGCCAGTCTCAACCCGACAGGGCTACAGCCCCAGCATTTT	CASLNPTGLQPQHF
TRBV18	TRBD1	NA	TRBJ2-1	TGTGCCAGCTCATCGTCCGACAGGGATCAAGAGCAGTTCTTC	CASSSSDRDQEQFF
TRBV2	NA	NA	TRBJ1-2	TGTGCCAGCATGAGGGAGGACTATGGCTACACCTTC	CASMREDYGYTF
TRBV3-1/TRBV3-2	TRBD1	NA	TRBJ2-3	TGTGCCAGCAGCCAGCAACTACTACAGGGGGCTTCGAGAACGCAGTATTTT	CASSQQLLQGASRTQYF
TRBV18	NA	NA	TRBJ2-2	TGTGCCAGCTCACCCCGAGGGGGTCCGGACACCGGGGAGCTGTTTTTT	CASSPRGGPDTGELFF
TRBV19	NA	NA	TRBJ1-1	TGTGCCAGTAGTATAGGGGCAGGGCGGAGGAACACTGAAGCTTTCTTT	CASSIGAGRRNTEAFF
TRBV20-1	TRBD1	NA	TRBJ1-1	TGCAGTGCTAGTAAGGGACAGCTGAACACTGAAGCTTTCTTT	CSASKGQLNTEAFF
TRBV10-3	TRBD1	NA	TRBJ1-2	TGTGCCATCAGTGAGTCGGGCGGGACAGGGTCTTACTATGGCTACACCTTC	CAISESGGTGSYYGYTF
TRBV11-3	NA	NA	TRBJ2-4	TGTGCCAGCAGCTCCGGTACAGGTCCCAAAAACATTCAGTACTTC	CASSSGTGPKNIQYF
TRBV7-2	TRBD2	NA	TRBJ2-3	TGTGCCAGCAGCTATCTAACCGGACTAGCGGAACAAGATACGCAGTATTTT	CASSYLTGLAEQDTQYF
TRBV2	TRBD1	NA	TRBJ1-2	TGTGCCAGGACAGGGGACTATGGCTACACCTTC	CARTGDYGYTF
TRBV6-5	NA	NA	TRBJ2-5	TGTGCCAGCATGCTACAGAGAGAGACCCAGTACTTC	CASMLQRETQYF
TRBV7-6	TRBD2	NA	TRBJ2-2	TGTGCCAGCAGCTTTGGGACTAGCGGGCCCGGGGAGCTGTTTTTT	CASSFGTSGPGELFF
TRBV4-1	TRBD1	NA	TRBJ1-1	TGCGCCAGCAGCCGGCCGGGACAGGGTAACACTGAAGCTTTCTTT	CASSRPGQGNTEAFF
TRBV6-5	TRBD2	NA	TRBJ2-1	TGTGCCAGCAGCTGGGGGGACGGGGGGAATGAGCAGTTCTTC	CASSWGDGGNEQFF
TRBV7-9	TRBD1	NA	TRBJ2-5	TGTGCCAGCAACCCAGGACAGGGAGAGACCCAGTACTTC	CASNPGQGETQYF
TRBV5-4	NA	NA	TRBJ2-7	TGTGCCAGCAGCTTGAGGGGCTCGAGGCGCGAGCAGTACTTC	CASSLRGSRREQYF
TRBV6-5	TRBD1	NA	TRBJ2-7	TGTGCCAGCAGCGTCGGGACAGGGGGCTACGAGCAGTACTTC	CASSVGTGGYEQYF
TRBV7-2	TRBD1	NA	TRBJ2-1	TGTGCCAGCGAAGAGGGGGCTTACAATGAGCAGTTCTTC	CASEEGAYNEQFF
TRBV6-6	NA	NA	TRBJ1-2	TGTGCCAGCAGTTACTCGAGCGGTCAGAACTATGGCTACACCTTC	CASSYSSGQNYGYTF
TRBV7-2	TRBD2	NA	TRBJ2-3	TGTGCCAGCAGCTCGGGACTAGCCAGCACAGATACGCAGTATTTT	CASSSGLASTDTQYF
TRBV7-9	NA	NA	TRBJ2-3	TGTGCCAGCAGCGTATCCTTGGGCGGGGGCCGGGATACGCAGTATTTT	CASSVSLGGGRDTQYF
TRBV19	TRBD2	NA	TRBJ2-3	TGTGCCAGTAGTATAGTCGGGACTAGCGGGGGTCGCACAGATACGCAGTATTTT	CASSIVGTSGGRTDTQYF
TRBV27	NA	NA	TRBJ2-3	TGTGCCAGCAGTTTATTATTAGAGTTTGGTACGCAGTATTTT	CASSLLLEFGTQYF
TRBV5-1	TRBD2	NA	TRBJ2-3	TGCGCCAGCAGCCCCTCGGTAGCGGGGGCAGATACGCAGTATTTT	CASSPSVAGADTQYF
TRBV19	NA	NA	TRBJ1-2	TGTGCCAGTAGTTGGCAGGACATGGGGTATGGCTACACCTTC	CASSWQDMGYGYTF
TRBV29-1	TRBD2	NA	TRBJ2-1	TGCAGCGTTAGAAGCGGGGCTCTATACAATGAGCAGTTCTTC	CSVRSGALYNEQFF
TRBV18	NA	few	TRBJ1-5	TGTGCCAGCTCACCAGCAACAGTGGGGGGAAATCAGCCCCAGCATTTT	CASSPATVGGNQPQHF